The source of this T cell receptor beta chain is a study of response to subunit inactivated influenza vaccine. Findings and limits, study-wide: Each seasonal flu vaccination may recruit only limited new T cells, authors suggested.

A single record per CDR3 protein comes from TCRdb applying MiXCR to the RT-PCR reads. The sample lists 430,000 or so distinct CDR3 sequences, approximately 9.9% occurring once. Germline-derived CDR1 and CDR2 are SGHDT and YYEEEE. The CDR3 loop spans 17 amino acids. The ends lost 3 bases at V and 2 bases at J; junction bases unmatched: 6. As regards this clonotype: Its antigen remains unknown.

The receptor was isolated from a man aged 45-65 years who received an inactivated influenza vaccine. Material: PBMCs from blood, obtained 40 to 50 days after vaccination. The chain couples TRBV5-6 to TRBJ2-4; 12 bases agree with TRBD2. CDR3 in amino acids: CASSSASGGAPKNIQYF. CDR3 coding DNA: TGTGCCAGCAGCTCGGCTAGCGGGGGGGCTCCCAAAAACATTCAGTACTTC. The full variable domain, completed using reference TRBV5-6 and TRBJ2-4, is DAGVTQSPTHLIKTRGQQVTLRCSPKSGHDTVSWYQQALGQGPQFIFQYYEEEERQRGNFPDRFSGHQFPNYSSELNVNALLLGDSALYLCASSSASGGAPKNIQYFGAGTRLSVL.